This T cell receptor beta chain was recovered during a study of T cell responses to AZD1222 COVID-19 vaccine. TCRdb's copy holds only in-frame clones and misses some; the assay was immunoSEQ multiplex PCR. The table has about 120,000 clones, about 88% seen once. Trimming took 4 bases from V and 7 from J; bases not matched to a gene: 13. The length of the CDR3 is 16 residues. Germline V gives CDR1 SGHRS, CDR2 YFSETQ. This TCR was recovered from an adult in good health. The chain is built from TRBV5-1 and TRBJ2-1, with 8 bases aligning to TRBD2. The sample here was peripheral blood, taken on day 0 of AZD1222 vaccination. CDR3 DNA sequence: TGCGCCAGCAGCCCCATCGCGGGAGGATCAAGGAATGAGCAGTTCTTC. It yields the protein CASSPIAGGSRNEQFF.